This T cell receptor beta chain was found in a study of blood T cell repertoires in COVID-19. About the research overall: The United States, Italy and Spain were the sources of the acute and convalescent COVID-19 samples. PBMCs, B-cell-depleted T cells, or T cells provided the cDNA or gDNA that made up the material.

From germline, CDR1 is SGHNT and CDR2 YYREEE (reference sequence). The V gene lost 4 bases and the J gene lost 6 bases, with 15 bases spanning the gap. The CDR3 length is 14 residues. Per the original data handling: Reference gene primer amplification gave nucleated cell count estimates. The protocol was immunoSEQ multiplex PCR, while the TCRdb copy is restricted to in-frame clones and leaves out a portion. The D gene and trimming were derived from the DNA, and the V and J assignments and clone size from that table. This sample has about 130,000 clones; about four fifths occur once, and the top ten carry about 9.5%.

This sequence joins TRBV5-4 and TRBJ2-3; TRBD2 might be the D (5 bases). Material for sequencing was peripheral blood. This clonotype was sampled from a man aged 40-49 years with active or convalescent COVID-19. The DNA of the CDR3 is TGTGCCAGCAGCGCCACTGACACGGGGGATACGCAGTATTTT. This translates into CASSATDTGDTQYF. Drawing the rest from reference TRBV5-4 and TRBJ2-3, the complete variable domain is ETGVTQSPTHLIKTRGQQVTLRCSSQSGHNTVSWYQQALGQGPQFIFQYYREEENGRGNFPPRFSGLQFPNYSSELNVNALELDDSALYLCASSATDTGDTQYFGPGTRLTVL.